This T cell receptor beta chain was obtained from a study of spatial heterogeneity in lung cancer. About the study: Beta-chain sequences consistently outnumbered alpha-chain sequences in detection. Study-wide results and limits: Tumor TCRs that were ubiquitous and expanded showed up in blood more at resection than follow-up.

The sample's time point: sample taken at primary tumor resection. Whole RNA, which was extracted from tumor, nontumor lung tissue or frozen PBMC, was sequenced without any cell sorting. The donors were approximately 65 patients with non-small cell lung cancer that was early-stage and untreated. This clonotype was found many times. Its antigen is unknown. TCR cDNA molecules each had a unique molecular identifier. TCRdb independently ran MiXCR on the 5' RACE reads; one entry per CDR3 protein. The sample gives about 45,000 distinct CDR3 sequences, about 10% of which show up once; about 40% is in the top ten. CDR3 length equals 15 residues. CDR1 and CDR2 (germline): SGHDN, FVKESK. V was pared by 7 bases and J by 5 bases, with 10 bases of the junction left unmatched.

This sequence originates from a female donor with early-stage non-small cell lung cancer. The chain joins TRBV14 to TRBJ2-1; 8 positions agree with TRBD2. The sample in question was PBMCs, obtained at surgery. DNA of the CDR3: TGTGCCAGCACCGGTACGGGGGGGGCCCACAATGAGCAGTTCTTC. Translation: CASTGTGGAHNEQFF. Full variable domain (rest looked up from reference TRBV14 and TRBJ2-1): EAGVTQFPSHSVIEKGQTVTLRCDPISGHDNLYWYRRVMGKEIKFLLHFVKESKQDESGMPNNRFLAERTGGTYSTLKVQPAELEDSGVYFCASTGTGGAHNEQFFGPGTRLTVL.